The rows below give T cell receptor beta chains drawn from one sample of a study of blood T cell repertoires in COVID-19. Some clones are missing from TCRdb's copy, which holds only in-frame ones; the method was immunoSEQ multiplex PCR. The profile shows fewer than 80,000 clones, 85% to 90% of them singletons. The sequenced material came from peripheral blood. These receptors were obtained from a human donor in a cohort sampled during active COVID-19. The CDR3 runs from the conserved cysteine through the conserved F or W. D genes are given only for firm matches. A row's size may be missing; if present it is once, few, many or a size class.

j_call | v_call | clone_size | d_call | cdr3_nt | cdr3_aa
TRBJ2-5 | TRBV5-1 | . | TRBD1 | TGCGCCAGCAGCTTCGGACAGGGGAAAGAGACCCAGTACTTC | CASSFGQGKETQYF
TRBJ1-1 | TRBV5-5 | once | TRBD1 | TGTGCCAGCAGCTCCGGGACAGGGGGCCCCATGAACACTGAAGCTTTCTTT | CASSSGTGGPMNTEAFF
TRBJ2-1 | TRBV15 | . | TRBD1 | TGTGCCACCAGCAGAGACCAGGGGGCAGGTAATGAGCAGTTCTTC | CATSRDQGAGNEQFF
TRBJ2-3 | TRBV18 | once | TRBD1 | TGTGCCAGCTCACCACCGGGAAACAGGGGGCTTGCAGATACGCAGTATTTT | CASSPPGNRGLADTQYF
TRBJ2-7 | TRBV27 | . | TRBD1 | TGTGCCAGCGGTTCGGGACAGGACCTTTACGAGCAGTACTTC | CASGSGQDLYEQYF
TRBJ2-1 | TRBV9 | . | TRBD2 | TGTGCCAGCAGCGTAGTTTCACTAGCGGATTACAATGAGCAGTTCTTC | CASSVVSLADYNEQFF
TRBJ2-3 | TRBV24-1 | . | . | TGTGCCACCAGTGAGGCCCGGACAGTCCCAGATACGCAGTATTTT | CATSEARTVPDTQYF
TRBJ2-1 | TRBV5-8 | . | TRBD1 | TGTGCCAGCAGCTTCGGGACAGGGGTTGGGAATGAGCAGTTCTTC | CASSFGTGVGNEQFF
TRBJ1-6 | TRBV28 | . | . | TGTGCCAGCAGTTCCCCAGGCGGGGTTTCACCCCTCCACTTT | CASSSPGGVSPLHF
TRBJ1-1 | TRBV27 | . | TRBD1 | TGTGCCAGCAGTTCGGGCCGGGACAGGGGGCGTCTGGACACTGAAGCTTTCTTT | CASSSGRDRGRLDTEAFF
TRBJ2-7 | TRBV6-2/TRBV6-3 | . | TRBD1 | TGTGCCAGCAGTTACGGATTTAACAGGGGCTCCTACGAGCAGTACTTC | CASSYGFNRGSYEQYF
TRBJ1-1 | TRBV7-9 | many | . | TGTGCCAGCAGTCCGGACATCACAGCTTTCTTT | CASSPDITAFF
TRBJ2-3 | TRBV24-1 | . | TRBD2 | TGTGCCACCAGTGACCCTAGCGGGGGGAGCACAGATACGCAGTATTTT | CATSDPSGGSTDTQYF
TRBJ2-1 | TRBV27 | . | TRBD2 | TGTGCCAGCAGTAGGGGGGGGATTAGGTCTCCGACTAGCGGGGCTTATAATGAGCAGTTCTTC | CASSRGGIRSPTSGAYNEQFF
TRBJ1-2 | TRBV9 | . | . | TGTGCCAGCAGCATTGAAGCCAGGGGTTATGGCTACACCTTC | CASSIEARGYGYTF
TRBJ2-7 | TRBV13 | . | . | TGTGCCAGCGCCCGCAATCGGGAGGAGCAGTACTTC | CASARNREEQYF
TRBJ2-5 | TRBV6-4 | . | TRBD1 | TGTGCCAGCAGTGACGGGACAGGGGGCCGGGAGACCCAGTACTTC | CASSDGTGGRETQYF
TRBJ2-7 | TRBV5-5 | . | TRBD1 | TGTGCCAGCAGCTTGAGGTTGGACAGGGAGGATTTTGATGACGAGCAGTACTTC | CASSLRLDREDFDDEQYF
TRBJ1-4 | TRBV30 | . | . | TGTGCCTGGAGTCTCTGGGGGGACCCCGAAAAACTGTTTTTT | CAWSLWGDPEKLFF
TRBJ2-1 | TRBV12-5 | . | TRBD2 | TGTGCTAGTGGTTTGGTGGAGCGGGGCAATGAGCAGTTCTTC | CASGLVERGNEQFF
TRBJ2-7 | TRBV2 | . | . | TGTGCCAGCAGCCAGATGAGAGGAGGTGAGCAGTACTTC | CASSQMRGGEQYF
TRBJ2-2 | TRBV12-5 | . | . | TGTGCTAGTGGTTTGGGTGGGGCTTTCGCCGGGGAGCTGTTTTTT | CASGLGGAFAGELFF
TRBJ2-7 | TRBV5-4 | few | TRBD2 | TGTGCCAGCAGCCCTAGCGGGAGCCGGCTCGACGAGCAGTACTTC | CASSPSGSRLDEQYF
TRBJ1-1 | TRBV23-1 | . | TRBD1 | TGCGCCACCAACCCACAGGGGGCGAACACTGAAGCTTTCTTT | CATNPQGANTEAFF
TRBJ2-1 | TRBV18 | . | TRBD2 | TGTGCCAGCTCACTAGCGGGGGGGCCGAGTGAGCAGTTCTTC | CASSLAGGPSEQFF
TRBJ2-4 | TRBV28 | . | . | TGTGCCAGCAGTCTTCCAGGGGTAAACATTCAGTACTTC | CASSLPGVNIQYF
TRBJ1-1 | TRBV18 | . | . | TGTGCCAGCTCACCGCCTAGCAGGACGAACACTGAAGCTTTCTTT | CASSPPSRTNTEAFF
TRBJ2-2 | TRBV2 | . | TRBD2 | TGTGCCAGCAGAGACCACCATAGCGGGAGGTGGGGAACCGGGGAGCTGTTTTTT | CASRDHHSGRWGTGELFF
TRBJ1-4 | TRBV19 | . | TRBD1 | TGTGCCAGTAGAAGATCGGGGGGACAGGTGGATGAAAAACTGTTTTTT | CASRRSGGQVDEKLFF
TRBJ2-7 | TRBV6-1 | few | TRBD1 | TGTGCCAGCAGTGAAAGGGTTCCGGGACAGGCCTACGAGCAGTACTTC | CASSERVPGQAYEQYF
TRBJ2-3 | TRBV5-1 | . | . | TGCGCCAGCAGCTTGAGTCTAGTGTTCGCGGATACGCAGTATTTT | CASSLSLVFADTQYF
TRBJ2-1 | TRBV27 | . | . | TGTGCCAGCAGTGGACTTAGCTCCTACAATGAGCAGTTCTTC | CASSGLSSYNEQFF
TRBJ2-7 | TRBV27 | once | . | TGTGCCAGCAGACAAATGGGGGCCGAGTCCTACGAGCAGTACTTC | CASRQMGAESYEQYF
TRBJ2-7 | TRBV19 | . | . | TGTGCCAGTAGTATAGATGGATCCGCCCAGGGGCTCTTAGTATACGAGCAGTACTTC | CASSIDGSAQGLLVYEQYF